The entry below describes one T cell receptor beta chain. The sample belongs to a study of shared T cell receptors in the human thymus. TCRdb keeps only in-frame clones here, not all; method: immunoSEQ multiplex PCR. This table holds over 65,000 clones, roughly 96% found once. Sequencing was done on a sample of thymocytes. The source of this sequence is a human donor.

CDR3 bases: TGTGCCACCAGCAGGGCCGGGATATTGTACGAGCAGTACTTC. Protein product: CATSRAGILYEQYF. The chain carries TRBV15 and TRBJ2-7; perhaps TRBD2 as D (5 bases). The V end was cut by 3 bases, the J end by 4 bases, with 13 bases between. The CDR3 spans 14 residues. CDR1 LNHNV and CDR2 YYDKDF come from the germline V gene (reference sequence).